Included here is one TCR beta chain sequence, with context. The antigen is undetermined. The data are from a study of shared clonotypes between healthy human individuals. Notes on the study in general: In a handful of donors, around 5% of naive CD4 clonotypes appeared in common. Naive subsets, compared against memory subsets, generally had larger estimated richness values.

The CDR3 has 16 amino acids. V was pared by 2 bases and J by 8 bases, with 19 bases between. Germline loops: CDR1 MDHEN, CDR2 SYDVKM. This table comes from immunoSEQ multiplex PCR, and its TCRdb copy is limited to in-frame clones, with some not included. Here the sample spans around 2,000,000 clones, under 95% being singletons. Naive CD8 cells, CD45RO-negative and positively selected for CCR7, excluded terminally differentiated effector memory CD45RA+ cells. The source is a man aged 18-30 years in good health. Some clones in this sample may be carry-over from other donors' samples. This rearrangement joins TRBV28 to TRBJ2-1; perhaps TRBD1 as D (6 bases). Sequencing was performed on naive CD8+ T cells from PBMCs. The CDR3 is CASSLGYRVYFDEQFF. The CDR3 bases are TGTGCCAGCAGTTTAGGTTACAGGGTCTATTTCGATGAGCAGTTCTTC.